These 5 T cell receptor beta chains came from one sample sequenced in a study of blood T cell repertoires in COVID-19. Profiling relied on immunoSEQ multiplex PCR, and the TCRdb table lists in-frame clones only, not all of them. This table holds about 250,000 clones, roughly 83% found once. The sequencing input was peripheral blood. The receptors derive from a man aged 35-49 years with acute or convalescent COVID-19.

The CDR3: CASSSEGQGVSGYTF. The CDR3 DNA follows: TGCGCCAGCAGCTCTGAAGGACAGGGTGTGAGTGGCTACACCTTC. J is TRBJ1-2 and V is TRBV5-1; 8 bases fit TRBD1. This CDR3 region has 15 residues. The junction had 11 bases not matched to a gene; V was cut back by 3 bases and J by 7 bases. Germline-derived CDR1 and CDR2 are SGHRS and YFSETQ.

This clone was observed at least ten times. This same CDR3 is encoded by further DNA sequences in the sample. The chain couples TRBV9 to TRBJ2-5; 11 bases map to TRBD2. The germline V gene has CDR1 SGDLS and CDR2 YYNGEE. V dropped 0 bases and J dropped 5; count of bases not matched to a gene: 3. This CDR3 spans 15 amino acids. The CDR3 here is CASSVDSGRGETQYF. The CDR3 coding sequence is TGTGCCAGCAGCGTAGATAGCGGGAGGGGCGAGACCCAGTACTTC.

The rearrangement joins TRBV5-4 to TRBJ2-3; 8 positions agree with TRBD1. V lost 4 bases and J lost 6; bases outside the gene matches: 16. Germline V CDR1 and CDR2: SGHNT, YYREEE (reference sequence). This CDR3 spans 17 amino acids. This CDR3 reads CASSPVGQGSSMDTQYF. The CDR3, as DNA: TGTGCCAGCAGCCCCGTCGGACAGGGATCTTCCATGGATACGCAGTATTTT.

This clone appeared a single time. The chain combines TRBV4-2 with TRBJ1-1; 9 bases agree with TRBD1. Germline-derived CDR1 and CDR2 are LGHNA and YNFKEQ. The V and J ends lost 0 bases and 4 bases, in that order; junction bases with no gene match: 3. The CDR3 loop spans 15 amino acids. The CDR3 DNA is TGTGCCAGCAGCCAAGATAGGGACAGGGCCACTGAAGCTTTCTTT. It translates to CASSQDRDRATEAFF.

The chain recombines TRBV7-9 with TRBJ1-4; D unresolved. Trimming removed 3 bases from V and 9 bases from J, with 8 bases in between. From germline, CDR1 is SEHNR and CDR2 FQNEAQ (reference sequence). This CDR3 is built from 12 residues. The CDR3 coding sequence is TGTGCCAGCAGCTTCCGGAGTCAAAAACTGTTTTTT. Translation gives CASSFRSQKLFF.